This T cell receptor (beta chain) emerged from a study of cytomegalovirus exposure and HLA in healthy donors. Study summary: An early data release held 79 million or so unique TCRs from HLA-typed donors.

Study-level findings and limits: Versus the roughly 670-donor mean, an Asian-associated ancestry cluster reportedly showed fewer N-insertions in a later analysis.

To note about this clone: Its antigen is undetermined.

Both 60 Vbeta primers and 13 Jbeta primers went into the PCR. The method was immunoSEQ multiplex PCR; TCRdb's version includes in-frame clones alone and lacks a portion of them. The sample lists around 150,000 clones; around two thirds were seen once. Sample: PBMCs. The TCR was taken from a male donor in good health and CMV-seronegative.

The CDR3 region is CASTERMNTEAFF. The CDR3, as DNA: TGTGCCAGTACTGAGCGGATGAACACTGAAGCTTTCTTT. V and J are TRBV19 and TRBJ1-1; D is uncertain. The CDR3 runs 13 residues. V shed 7 bases and J shed 0 bases, with 9 bases lying between them. The V gene's germline CDR1 is LNHDA and CDR2 SQIVND (reference sequence).